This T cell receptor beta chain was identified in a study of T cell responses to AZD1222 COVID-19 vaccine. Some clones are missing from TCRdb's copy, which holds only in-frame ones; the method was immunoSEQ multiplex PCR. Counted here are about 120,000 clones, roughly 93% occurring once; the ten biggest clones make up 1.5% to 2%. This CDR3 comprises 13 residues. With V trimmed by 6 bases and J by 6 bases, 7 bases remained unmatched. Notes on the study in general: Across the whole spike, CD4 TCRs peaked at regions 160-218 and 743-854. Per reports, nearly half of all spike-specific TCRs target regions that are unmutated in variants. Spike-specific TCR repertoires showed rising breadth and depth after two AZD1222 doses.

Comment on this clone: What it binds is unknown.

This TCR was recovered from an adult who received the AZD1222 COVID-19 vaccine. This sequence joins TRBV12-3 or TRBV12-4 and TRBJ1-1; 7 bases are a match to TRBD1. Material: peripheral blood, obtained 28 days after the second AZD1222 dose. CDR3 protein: CASSFQQGSEAFF. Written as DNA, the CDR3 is TGTGCCAGCAGCTTTCAACAGGGGTCTGAAGCTTTCTTT.